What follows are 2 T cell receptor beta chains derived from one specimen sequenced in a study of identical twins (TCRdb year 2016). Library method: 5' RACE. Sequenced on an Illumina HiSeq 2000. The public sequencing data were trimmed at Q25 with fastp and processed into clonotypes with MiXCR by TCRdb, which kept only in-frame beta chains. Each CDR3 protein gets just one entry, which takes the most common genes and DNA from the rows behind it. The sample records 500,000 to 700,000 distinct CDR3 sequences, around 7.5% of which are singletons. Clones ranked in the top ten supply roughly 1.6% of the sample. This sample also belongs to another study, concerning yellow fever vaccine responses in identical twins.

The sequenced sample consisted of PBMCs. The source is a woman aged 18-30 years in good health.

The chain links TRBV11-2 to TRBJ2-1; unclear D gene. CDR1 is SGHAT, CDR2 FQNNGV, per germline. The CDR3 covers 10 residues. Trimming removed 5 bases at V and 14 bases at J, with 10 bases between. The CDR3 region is CASSPALEFF. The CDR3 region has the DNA TGTGCCAGCAGCCCCGCGTTGGAGTTCTTC.

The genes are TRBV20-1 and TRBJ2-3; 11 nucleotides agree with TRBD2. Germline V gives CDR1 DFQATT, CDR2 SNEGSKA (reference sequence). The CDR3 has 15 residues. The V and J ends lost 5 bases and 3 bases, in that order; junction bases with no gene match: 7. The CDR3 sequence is CSALAGGSRTDTQYF. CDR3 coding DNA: TGCAGTGCTTTAGCGGGGGGGTCTAGGACAGATACGCAGTATTTT.